This T cell receptor (beta chain) was sequenced during a study of Graves' ophthalmopathy and Graves' hyperthyroidism. This clonotype was seen many times. The CDR3 is 15 amino acids. Per germline, CDR1 SNHLY and CDR2 FYNNEI. The V end lost 1 base, the J end lost 8 bases, and 14 bases lay between the germline ends. Ophthalmopathy donors showed moderate-to-severe activity, CAS ≥3, NOSPECS ≥4 and a duration under 3 months. Scientists amplified the TCR beta CDR3 regions from RNA transcripts. RT-PCR with HTBI primers came first, then second-round multiplex PCR. Each CDR3 protein gets one entry after TCRdb re-called the multiplex PCR reads with MiXCR. The sample has about 740,000 distinct CDR3 sequences, around 40% seen once.

The chain uses TRBV2 and TRBJ1-4; a weak D match, TRBD1 (5 bases). Sequencing input: peripheral blood. The receptor comes from an adult man with Graves' ophthalmopathy. CDR3 sequence: CASSEDLTGGEKLFF. The CDR3 coding sequence is TGTGCCAGCAGTGAAGACTTAACAGGAGGCGAAAAACTGTTTTTT.